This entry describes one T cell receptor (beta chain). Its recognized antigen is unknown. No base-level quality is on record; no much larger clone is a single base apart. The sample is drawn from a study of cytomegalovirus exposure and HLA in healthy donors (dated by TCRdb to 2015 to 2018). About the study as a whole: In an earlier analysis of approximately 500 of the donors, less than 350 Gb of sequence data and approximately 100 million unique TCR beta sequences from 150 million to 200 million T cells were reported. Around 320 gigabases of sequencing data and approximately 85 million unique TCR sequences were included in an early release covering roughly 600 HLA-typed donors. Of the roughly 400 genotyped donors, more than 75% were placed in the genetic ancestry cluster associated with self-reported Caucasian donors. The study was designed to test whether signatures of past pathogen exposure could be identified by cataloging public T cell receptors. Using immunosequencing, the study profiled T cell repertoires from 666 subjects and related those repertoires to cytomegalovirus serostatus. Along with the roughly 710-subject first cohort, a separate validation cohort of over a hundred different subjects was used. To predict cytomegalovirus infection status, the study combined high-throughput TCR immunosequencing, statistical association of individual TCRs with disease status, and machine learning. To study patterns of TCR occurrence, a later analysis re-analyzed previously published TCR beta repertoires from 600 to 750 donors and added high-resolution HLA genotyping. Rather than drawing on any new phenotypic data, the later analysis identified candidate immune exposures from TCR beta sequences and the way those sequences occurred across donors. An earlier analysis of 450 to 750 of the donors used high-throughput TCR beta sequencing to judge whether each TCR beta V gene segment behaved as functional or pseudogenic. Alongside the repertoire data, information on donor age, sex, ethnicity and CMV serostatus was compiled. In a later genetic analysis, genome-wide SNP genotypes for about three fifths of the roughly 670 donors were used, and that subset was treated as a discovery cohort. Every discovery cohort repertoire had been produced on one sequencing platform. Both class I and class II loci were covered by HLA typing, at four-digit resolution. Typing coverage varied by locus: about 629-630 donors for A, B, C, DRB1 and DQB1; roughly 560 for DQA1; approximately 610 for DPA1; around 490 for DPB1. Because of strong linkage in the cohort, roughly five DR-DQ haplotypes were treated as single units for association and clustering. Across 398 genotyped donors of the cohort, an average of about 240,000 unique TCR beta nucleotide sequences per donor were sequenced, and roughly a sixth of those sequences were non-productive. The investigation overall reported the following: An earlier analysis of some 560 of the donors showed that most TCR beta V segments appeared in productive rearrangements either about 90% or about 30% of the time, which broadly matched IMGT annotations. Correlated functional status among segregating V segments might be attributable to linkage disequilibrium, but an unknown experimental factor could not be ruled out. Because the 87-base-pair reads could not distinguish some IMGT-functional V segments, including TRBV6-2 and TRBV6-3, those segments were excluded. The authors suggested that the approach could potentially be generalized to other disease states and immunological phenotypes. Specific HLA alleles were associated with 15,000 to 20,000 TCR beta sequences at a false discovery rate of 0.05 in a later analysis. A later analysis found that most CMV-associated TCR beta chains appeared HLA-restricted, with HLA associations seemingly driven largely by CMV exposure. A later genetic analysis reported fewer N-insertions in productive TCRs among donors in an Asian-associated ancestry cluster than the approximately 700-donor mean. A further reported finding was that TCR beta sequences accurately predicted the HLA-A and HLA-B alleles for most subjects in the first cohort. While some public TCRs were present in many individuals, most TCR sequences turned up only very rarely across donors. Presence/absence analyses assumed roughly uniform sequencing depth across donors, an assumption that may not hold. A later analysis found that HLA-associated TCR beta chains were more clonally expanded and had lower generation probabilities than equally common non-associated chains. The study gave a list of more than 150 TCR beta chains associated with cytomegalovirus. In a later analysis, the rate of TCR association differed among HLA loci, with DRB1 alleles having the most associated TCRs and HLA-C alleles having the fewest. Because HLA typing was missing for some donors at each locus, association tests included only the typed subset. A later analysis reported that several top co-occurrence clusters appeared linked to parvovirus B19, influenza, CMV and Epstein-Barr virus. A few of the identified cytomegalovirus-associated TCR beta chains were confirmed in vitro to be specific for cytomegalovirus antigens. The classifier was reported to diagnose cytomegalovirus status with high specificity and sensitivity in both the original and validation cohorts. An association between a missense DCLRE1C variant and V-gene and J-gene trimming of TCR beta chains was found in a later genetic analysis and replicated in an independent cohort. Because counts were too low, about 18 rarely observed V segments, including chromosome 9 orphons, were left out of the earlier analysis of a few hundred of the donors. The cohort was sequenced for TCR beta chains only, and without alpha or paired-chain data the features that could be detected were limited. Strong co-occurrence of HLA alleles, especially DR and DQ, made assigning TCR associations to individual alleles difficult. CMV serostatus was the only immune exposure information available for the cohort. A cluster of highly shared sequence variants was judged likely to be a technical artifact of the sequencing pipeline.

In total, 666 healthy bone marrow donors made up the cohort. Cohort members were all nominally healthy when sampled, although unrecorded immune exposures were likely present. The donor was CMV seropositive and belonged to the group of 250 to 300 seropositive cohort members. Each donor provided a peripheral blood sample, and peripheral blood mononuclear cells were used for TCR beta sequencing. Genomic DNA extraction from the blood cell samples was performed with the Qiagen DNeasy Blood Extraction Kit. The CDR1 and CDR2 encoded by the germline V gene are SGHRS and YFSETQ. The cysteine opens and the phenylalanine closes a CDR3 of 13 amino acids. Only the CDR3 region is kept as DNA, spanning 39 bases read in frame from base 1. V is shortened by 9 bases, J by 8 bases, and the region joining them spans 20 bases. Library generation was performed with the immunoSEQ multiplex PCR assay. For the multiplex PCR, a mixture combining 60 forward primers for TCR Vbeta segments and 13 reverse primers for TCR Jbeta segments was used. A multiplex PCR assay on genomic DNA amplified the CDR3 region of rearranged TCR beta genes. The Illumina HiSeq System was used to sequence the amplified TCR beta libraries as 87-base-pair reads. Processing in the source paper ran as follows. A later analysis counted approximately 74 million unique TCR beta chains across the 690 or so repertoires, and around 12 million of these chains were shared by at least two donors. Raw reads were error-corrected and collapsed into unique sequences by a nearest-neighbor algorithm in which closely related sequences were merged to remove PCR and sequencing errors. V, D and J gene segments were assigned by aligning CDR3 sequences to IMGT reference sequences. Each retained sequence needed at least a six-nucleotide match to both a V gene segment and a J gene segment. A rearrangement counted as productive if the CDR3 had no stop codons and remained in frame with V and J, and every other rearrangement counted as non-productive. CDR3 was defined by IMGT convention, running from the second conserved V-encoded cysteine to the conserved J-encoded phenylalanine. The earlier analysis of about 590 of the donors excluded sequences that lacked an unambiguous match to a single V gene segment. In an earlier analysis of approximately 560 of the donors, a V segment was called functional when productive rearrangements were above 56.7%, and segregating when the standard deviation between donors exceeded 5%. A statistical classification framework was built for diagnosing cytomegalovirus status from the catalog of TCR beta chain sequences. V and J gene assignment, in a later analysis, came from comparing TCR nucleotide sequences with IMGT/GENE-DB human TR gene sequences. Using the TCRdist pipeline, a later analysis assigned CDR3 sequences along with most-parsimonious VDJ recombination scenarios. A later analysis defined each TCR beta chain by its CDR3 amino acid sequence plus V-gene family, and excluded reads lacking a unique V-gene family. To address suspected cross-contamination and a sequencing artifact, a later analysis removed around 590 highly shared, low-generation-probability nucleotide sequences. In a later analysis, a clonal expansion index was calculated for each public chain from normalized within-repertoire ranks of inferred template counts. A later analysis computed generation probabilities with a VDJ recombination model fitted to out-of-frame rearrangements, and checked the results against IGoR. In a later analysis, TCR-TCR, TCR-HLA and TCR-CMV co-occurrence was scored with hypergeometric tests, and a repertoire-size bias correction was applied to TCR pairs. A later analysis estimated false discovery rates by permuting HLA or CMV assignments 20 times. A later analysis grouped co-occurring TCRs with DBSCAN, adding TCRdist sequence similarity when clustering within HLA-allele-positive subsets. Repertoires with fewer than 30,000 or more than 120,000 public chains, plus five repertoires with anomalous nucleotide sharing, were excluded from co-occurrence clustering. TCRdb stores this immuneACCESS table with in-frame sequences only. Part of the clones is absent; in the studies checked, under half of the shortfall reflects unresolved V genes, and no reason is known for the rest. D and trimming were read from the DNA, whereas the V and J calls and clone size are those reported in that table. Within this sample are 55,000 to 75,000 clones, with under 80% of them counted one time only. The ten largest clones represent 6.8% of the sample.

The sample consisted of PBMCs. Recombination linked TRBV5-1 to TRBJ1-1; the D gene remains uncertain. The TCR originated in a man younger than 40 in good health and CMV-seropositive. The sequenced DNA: TGCGCCACCCGAACTAATGTTGTGGCCGAAGCTTTCTTT. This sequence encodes CATRTNVVAEAFF.